The 32 T cell receptor beta chains listed next were all sequenced from one sample in a study of cytomegalovirus exposure and HLA in healthy donors (TCRdb year 2017). The library was made by the immunoSEQ multiplex PCR assay. TCRdb carries this immuneACCESS record with in-frame sequences only. Its versions omit some clonotypes, under half of them owing to an unresolved V gene in the studies checked, with the rest unexplained. This sample is represented by 150,000 to 200,000 clones; 80% to 85% of them were singletons. The ten top clones hold 1% to 1.5% of the sample. The specimen sequenced was PBMCs. The source of these receptors is a young woman in good health and CMV-seronegative.

This clone came up once. V and J are TRBV30 and TRBJ1-1; D is possibly TRBD1 (6 bases). V lost 4 bases, J lost 10 bases, and 25 bases lay in between. The CDR3 sequence is 15 residues long. Germline V gene sequence: CDR1 GTSNPN, CDR2 SVGIG (reference sequence). The CDR3 sequence is CAWTNPAGAAVGAFF. The CDR3 DNA sequence: TGTGCCTGGACCAACCCGGCAGGGGCGGCTGTTGGAGCTTTCTTT.

The chain has TRBV4-1 and TRBJ1-1; 7 bases align to TRBD1. Germline trimming cut 0 bases from V and 2 bases from J; bases unmatched to any gene: 6. Germline assignment: CDR1 MGHRA and CDR2 YSYEKL. This CDR3 spans 16 amino acids. CDR3 nucleotides: TGCGCCAGCAGCCAAGATGACAGGGAGTTCAACACTGAAGCTTTCTTT. This codes for CASSQDDREFNTEAFF.

The chain recombines TRBV6-5 with TRBJ1-1, with 10 bases that match TRBD1. CDR3 length: 14 residues. The junction had 3 bases not matched to a gene; V was cut back by 7 bases and J by 1 base. From germline, CDR1 is MNHEY and CDR2 SVGAGI. The CDR3 sequence is CASNDRGPNTEAFF. The CDR3 DNA sequence: TGTGCCAGCAATGACAGGGGGCCGAACACTGAAGCTTTCTTT.

For the CDR3, the DNA is TGCGCCAGCAGCCAAGTGGGTGGCGGAGGCGGGCAGTTCTTC. Amino acid sequence: CASSQVGGGGGQFF. The chain employs TRBV4-1 and TRBJ2-1, with D possibly being TRBD2 (5 bases). V gave up 1 base and J gave up 12 bases, with 16 bases separating them. Germline CDR1 reads MGHRA; CDR2 reads YSYEKL. CDR3 length: 14 residues.

This clone was detected a few times. The genes are TRBV27 and TRBJ2-7, with D tentatively TRBD1 (6 bases). V was shortened by 6 bases and J by 0 bases, with 9 bases between the two germline ends. CDR3 length: 13 amino acids. Germline V gene data show CDR1 as MNHEY and CDR2 as SMNVEV (reference sequence). The CDR3 DNA reads TGTGCCAGCAGCACGGGACACTCCTACGAGCAGTACTTC. Its translation: CASSTGHSYEQYF.

This clone showed up just once. V is TRBV12-5 and J is TRBJ2-1; 10 bases fit TRBD1. Germline V gene data show CDR1 as LGHNT and CDR2 as FRNRAP. This CDR3 has 14 amino acids. Trimming took 4 bases from V and 5 from J; bases not matched to a gene: 2. The CDR3 region has the DNA TGTGCTAGTGGTTCGGGACAGGGGAACAATGAGCAGTTCTTC. Encoded protein: CASGSGQGNNEQFF.

V gene TRBV7-9 combines with J gene TRBJ2-7, with 10 nucleotides matching TRBD2. This CDR3 has 16 residues. CDR1 is SEHNR and CDR2 is FQNEAQ in the germline V gene (reference sequence). Unmatched junction bases numbered 9, after V lost 7 bases and J lost 0 bases. The CDR3 spells CASTVIIAGGSYEQYF. The DNA of the CDR3 is TGTGCCAGCACCGTTATCATAGCGGGAGGCTCCTACGAGCAGTACTTC.

The chain combines TRBV29-1 with TRBJ1-2, with TRBD1 as a possible D gene (6 bases). The V end was cut by 4 bases, the J end by 8 bases, with 17 bases between. Germline CDR1 and CDR2: SQVTM and ANQGSEA. This CDR3 contains 13 residues. This CDR3 is CSVAPKGVKGYTF. CDR3 bases: TGCAGCGTTGCCCCGAAGGGGGTTAAGGGCTACACCTTC.

V is TRBV5-1 and J is TRBJ2-1; TRBD2 is a possible D gene (6 bases). The CDR3 has 15 amino acids. V lost 1 base to trimming and J lost 1 base, with 9 bases between them. CDR1 is SGHRS, CDR2 YFSETQ, per germline. The CDR3 region has the DNA TGCGCCAGCAGCTTGAGGAGCGGGTCCTACAATGAGCAGTTCTTC. This translates into CASSLRSGSYNEQFF.

This clone was seen a few times. The chain employs TRBV2 and TRBJ1-5, with D possibly TRBD1 on 5 matching bases. Germline CDR1 is SNHLY and CDR2 is FYNNEI. The V and J ends lost 4 bases and 1 base respectively, with 11 bases between them. The CDR3 contains 15 residues. The CDR3: CASSGGGGSNQPQHF. The CDR3 DNA is TGTGCCAGCAGTGGGGGGGGAGGCAGCAATCAGCCCCAGCATTTT.

This clone turned up a few times. This chain connects TRBV7-9 to TRBJ1-5, with 9 nucleotides matching TRBD1. Germline V gene data show CDR1 as SEHNR and CDR2 as FQNEAQ (reference sequence). Losses at the gene ends were 4 bases for V and 4 bases for J; bases not matched to a gene: 8. The CDR3 loop spans 16 amino acids. The CDR3 sequence: CASSSYGTGSNQPQHF. CDR3 in DNA: TGTGCCAGCAGCTCCTACGGGACAGGGAGTAATCAGCCCCAGCATTTT. The full variable domain, in which reference TRBV7-9 and TRBJ1-5 provide the parts outside the CDR3, is DTGVSQNPRHKITKRGQNVTFRCDPISEHNRLYWYRQTLGQGPEFLTYFQNEAQLEKSRLLSDRFSAERPKGSFSTLEIQRTEQGDSAMYLCASSSYGTGSNQPQHFGDGTRLSIL.

The gene calls are TRBV11-1 and TRBJ1-5; no clear D. Germline assignment: CDR1 SGHAT and CDR2 FQDESV (reference sequence). The CDR3 contains 14 residues. Trimming removed 2 bases from V and 5 bases from J, with 10 bases in between. The CDR3 DNA follows: TGTGCCAGCAGCTTAAGCGGTCTGGATCAGCCCCAGCATTTT. Protein sequence: CASSLSGLDQPQHF.

The chain combines TRBV6-5 with TRBJ1-1; 8 nucleotides align to TRBD1. This CDR3 has 14 residues. J lost 5 bases, V lost 5 bases, and 7 bases had no gene match. Germline CDR1 is MNHEY and CDR2 is SVGAGI. The CDR3: CASSIGQGRTEAFF. For the CDR3, the DNA is TGTGCCAGCAGTATAGGACAGGGCCGAACTGAAGCTTTCTTT.

The V gene is TRBV7-9, the J gene TRBJ2-5; D is perhaps TRBD2 (6 bases). This CDR3 is built from 15 residues. Trimming pared 3 bases from V and 0 bases from J, leaving 11 bases between. Germline CDR1 reads SEHNR; CDR2 reads FQNEAQ (reference sequence). The CDR3 bases are TGTGCCAGCAGCTTTGGGGGGATAGACCAAGAGACCCAGTACTTC. Protein product: CASSFGGIDQETQYF.

V gene TRBV4-2 combines with J gene TRBJ1-2; 9 bases fit TRBD1. J was trimmed by 4 bases and V by 1 base; bases with no gene match: 7. This CDR3 region has 16 residues. The germline V gene has CDR1 LGHNA and CDR2 YNFKEQ. For the CDR3, the DNA is TGTGCCAGCAGCCAAGGGACCCAACAGGGGGCCTATGGCTACACCTTC. Translation gives CASSQGTQQGAYGYTF.

V gene TRBV5-4 combines with J gene TRBJ2-7; 9 bases are a match to TRBD1. The germline gives CDR1 SGHNT, CDR2 YYREEE (reference sequence). Trimming removed 5 bases from V and 4 bases from J; junction bases left unmatched: 4. This CDR3 has 13 residues. The CDR3 loop is CASSWDRAYEQYF. DNA of the CDR3: TGTGCCAGCAGTTGGGACAGGGCGTACGAGCAGTACTTC.

The count of this clone is one. The CDR3 spells CASRLEGRNEQFF. The CDR3, as DNA: TGTGCCAGCAGACTTGAGGGTCGGAATGAGCAGTTCTTC. The J gene is TRBJ2-1, the V gene TRBV27, with D perhaps matching TRBD2 (5 bases). CDR3 length: 13 amino acids. Germline V gene lookup returns CDR1 MNHEY and CDR2 SMNVEV (reference sequence). With 6 bases removed from V and 7 bases from J, the gap between germline ends came to 13 bases.

The chain uses TRBV13 and TRBJ2-7; 7 bases fit TRBD1. From germline, CDR1 is PRHDT and CDR2 FYEKMQ (reference sequence). Trimming removed 0 bases from V and 3 bases from J; junction bases left unmatched: 2. The CDR3 sequence is 14 residues long. Written as DNA, the CDR3 is TGTGCCAGCAGCTTAGGGGGACAGAACTACGAGCAGTACTTC. Its translation is CASSLGGQNYEQYF. Using reference TRBV13 and TRBJ2-7 for the parts outside the CDR3, the full variable domain is AAGVIQSPRHLIKEKRETATLKCYPIPRHDTVYWYQQGPGQDPQFLISFYEKMQSDKGSIPDRFSAQQFSDYHSELNMSSLELGDSALYFCASSLGGQNYEQYFGPGTRLTVT.

This chain links TRBV6-5 with TRBJ2-7, with D possibly being TRBD2 (7 bases). CDR3 length: 14 amino acids. Trimming pared 6 bases from V and 4 bases from J, leaving 16 bases between. Germline CDR1 and CDR2: MNHEY and SVGAGI. The CDR3 sequence is CASSSRGGSYEQYF. CDR3 coding DNA: TGTGCCAGCAGCTCGAGGGGGGGCAGTTACGAGCAGTACTTC.

The genes are TRBV7-9 and TRBJ1-4; weak D call: TRBD1 (6 bases). The V end was cut by 11 bases, the J end by 3 bases, with 19 bases between. This CDR3 region has 15 residues. The germline CDR1 and CDR2 sequences are SEHNR and FQNEAQ (reference sequence). CDR3 protein: CAGQGSDLSNEKLFF. The CDR3 bases are TGTGCCGGCCAGGGGAGTGACCTCTCTAATGAAAAACTGTTTTTT.

This chain links TRBV7-7 with TRBJ1-3; 8 nucleotides match TRBD1. Trimming removed 6 bases from V and 11 bases from J; junction bases left unmatched: 12. This CDR3 is built from 14 residues. In germline, CDR1 is SSHAT, CDR2 FNYEAQ (reference sequence). As DNA, the CDR3 is TGTGCCAGCAGTCGAGACAGGGGACAGTACCCCATATATTTT. Translating it yields CASSRDRGQYPIYF.

This clone was seen a single time. The chain has TRBV5-4 and TRBJ1-1, with 9 bases matching TRBD1. Germline values: CDR1 SGHNT, CDR2 YYREEE (reference sequence). Germline trimming cut 4 bases from V and 5 bases from J; bases unmatched to any gene: 9. The CDR3 loop spans 15 amino acids. CDR3 sequence (DNA): TGTGCCAGCAGCACGCCGGGACAGGGAAGAACTGAAGCTTTCTTT. It codes for CASSTPGQGRTEAFF.

The gene calls are TRBV18 and TRBJ1-5; 8 bases align to TRBD1. V lost 2 bases, J lost 4 bases, and 4 bases stayed unmatched. Germline V gives CDR1 KGHSH, CDR2 LQKENI. The CDR3 runs 15 residues. The CDR3 bases are TGTGCCAGCTCACCAGTGCGACAGGGGAATCAGCCCCAGCATTTT. The encoded protein is CASSPVRQGNQPQHF. The entire variable domain, with the rest obtained from reference TRBV18 and TRBJ1-5, is as follows: NAGVMQNPRHLVRRRGQEARLRCSPMKGHSHVYWYRQLPEEGLKFMVYLQKENIIDESGMPKERFSAEFPKEGPSILRIQQVVRGDSAAYFCASSPVRQGNQPQHFGDGTRLSIL.

The V and J genes are TRBV14 and TRBJ2-3, with a tentative D call TRBD2 (5 bases). The CDR3 covers 16 residues. The V gene lost 7 bases and the J gene lost 0 bases, with 17 bases spanning the gap. The germline V gene encodes CDR1 SGHDN and CDR2 FVKESK. CDR3: CASMDSQRRSTDTQYF. In nucleotides, the CDR3 is TGTGCCAGCATGGACTCGCAACGACGGAGCACAGATACGCAGTATTTT.

J is TRBJ1-2 and V is TRBV2; TRBD1 matches 8 bases. In germline, CDR1 is SNHLY, CDR2 FYNNEI. V dropped 10 bases and J dropped 3; count of bases not matched to a gene: 4. The CDR3 spans 12 residues. The CDR3 here is CATEDRDYGYTF. The CDR3 region has the DNA TGTGCCACTGAGGACAGGGACTATGGCTACACCTTC.

V and J are TRBV18 and TRBJ2-7; no reliable D call. There are 14 residues in the CDR3. Germline CDR1 reads KGHSH; CDR2 reads LQKENI. With 0 bases removed from V and 2 bases from J, the gap between germline ends came to 8 bases. The CDR3 region is CASSPPGTTYEQYF. CDR3 in DNA: TGTGCCAGCTCACCACCGGGTACTACCTACGAGCAGTACTTC.

This sequence joins TRBV27 and TRBJ1-5, with TRBD1 as a possible D gene (6 bases). CDR1 is MNHEY and CDR2 is SMNVEV in the germline V gene (reference sequence). V lost 5 bases to trimming and J lost 2 bases, with 10 bases between them. This CDR3 contains 14 residues. The CDR3 sequence is CASSAHRGNQPQHF. Written as DNA, the CDR3 is TGTGCCAGCAGTGCCCACAGGGGCAATCAGCCCCAGCATTTT.

The V and J genes are TRBV6-6 and TRBJ1-1, with D possibly TRBD1 on 6 matching bases. Germline CDR1 MNHNY, CDR2 SVGAGI (reference sequence). The CDR3 contains 16 residues. V was cut by 4 bases and J by 5 bases, with 20 bases left in between. In DNA, the CDR3 is TGTGCCAGCAGTTCCCGGGAGGGGGGGACGGGGACTGAAGCTTTCTTT. Its protein is CASSSREGGTGTEAFF.

The chain uses TRBV19 and TRBJ2-1, with TRBD2 identical over 10 bases. The V segment lost 4 bases and the J segment 13 bases; nucleotides outside the gene matches: 7. CDR1 is LNHDA, CDR2 SQIVND, per germline (reference sequence). CDR3 length: 13 amino acids. This CDR3 is CASSTSSGSPQFF. The CDR3 DNA follows: TGTGCCAGTAGTACATCTAGCGGGAGTCCCCAGTTCTTC.

This clone turned up a few times. This chain joins TRBV12-5 and TRBJ1-2; D remains ambiguous. Trimming took off 6 bases at V and 4 bases at J, with 12 bases between the two ends. In germline, CDR1 is LGHNT, CDR2 FRNRAP. The CDR3 consists of 13 residues. DNA of the CDR3: TGTGCTAGTGGCCAGGACGGGATCTATGGCTACACCTTC. Translation: CASGQDGIYGYTF.

This chain uses TRBV18 with TRBJ1-2; D is unclear. This CDR3 is 14 amino acids long. The germline V and J ends were trimmed by 6 bases and 3 bases, with 14 bases remaining between them. Per the germline V gene, CDR1 is KGHSH and CDR2 is LQKENI. CDR3 in DNA: TGTGCCAGCTCCCCGCTTGGGGAGGACTATGGCTACACCTTC. Amino acids: CASSPLGEDYGYTF.

The rearrangement links TRBV6-1 to TRBJ2-2, with 7 nucleotides matching TRBD1. From germline, CDR1 is MNHNS and CDR2 SASEGT. V trimming: 4 bases; J trimming: 1 base; junction bases outside the gene matches: 3. This CDR3 is 15 amino acids long. The CDR3 DNA follows: TGTGCCAGCAGTGCCAGGACAGGGAACACCGGGGAGCTGTTTTTT. It codes for CASSARTGNTGELFF.